This T cell receptor (beta chain) was found in a study of T cell responses to AZD1222 COVID-19 vaccine. General study points: AZD1222 recipients seropositive at baseline numbered only 5 to 7. Reports say nearly half of spike-specific TCRs go after unmutated variant regions.

The V end lost 0 bases, the J end lost 1 base, and 18 bases lay between the germline ends. The CDR3 extends over 18 amino acids. The V gene's germline CDR1 is LGHNA and CDR2 YNFKEQ. Profiling relied on immunoSEQ multiplex PCR, and the TCRdb table lists in-frame clones only, not all of them. Among some 190,000 clones listed, roughly 92% were seen once. Concerning this clone itself: Its specificity is unknown.

The chain combines TRBV4-2 with TRBJ1-2, with D tentatively TRBD1 (6 bases). This material consisted of peripheral blood, taken 28 days after the second AZD1222 dose. The sequence was obtained from an adult who received the AZD1222 COVID-19 vaccine. The CDR3 region is CASSQDGDPGHFNYGYTF. The CDR3 DNA follows: TGTGCCAGCAGCCAAGATGGGGATCCGGGACACTTTAACTATGGCTACACCTTC.